Below, 8 T cell receptor beta chains from the same sample are listed, as sequenced in a study of T cells after posttransplantation cyclophosphamide (TCRdb year 2016). The library was obtained by the immunoSEQ multiplex PCR assay. Entries here come from immuneACCESS through TCRdb and include only in-frame sequences with V and J called. Some clones fail to appear in such tables; in the studies checked, an unresolved V gene covers under half of the shortfall, and the cause of the remainder is unknown. Counted in this sample were about 53,000 clones; about 86% of them appeared once. The ten largest account for approximately 2.8% of the sample. Sample: PBMCs. These receptors were obtained from a man between 25 and 39 years old with a blood cancer, CMV-positive, and with a related stem cell donor.

This clone was observed a few times. The chain employs TRBV27 and TRBJ1-5; possibly TRBD1 for D (6 bases). Germline CDR1 reads MNHEY; CDR2 reads SMNVEV (reference sequence). The V end lost 8 bases, the J end lost 2 bases, and 13 bases lay between the germline ends. CDR3 length: 14 amino acids. CDR3 sequence: CASGQGYGNQPQHF. CDR3 DNA: TGTGCCAGCGGCCAGGGGTACGGCAATCAGCCCCAGCATTTT.

Only one count was recorded for this clone. CDR3: CASSSSSGSRVGEQFF. The CDR3 DNA follows: TGCGCCAGCAGCTCCTCTAGCGGGAGTCGGGTCGGGGAGCAGTTCTTC. This chain connects TRBV5-1 to TRBJ2-1, with TRBD2 matching over 10 bases. CDR1 is SGHRS, CDR2 YFSETQ, per germline. The length of the CDR3 is 16 residues. With 3 bases clipped from V and 10 bases from J, the junction kept 13 bases outside the gene matches. The full variable domain, its missing parts supplied by reference TRBV5-1 and TRBJ2-1, is KAGVTQTPRYLIKTRGQQVTLSCSPISGHRSVSWYQQTPGQGLQFLFEYFSETQRNKGNFPGRFSGRQFSNSRSEMNVSTLELGDSALYLCASSSSSGSRVGEQFFGPGTRLTVL.

The CDR3 DNA sequence: TGTGCCAGCAGCGCCGCCCCGATCGGGACCTACGAGCAGTACTTC. Translating it yields CASSAAPIGTYEQYF. The J gene is TRBJ2-7, the V gene TRBV9; a weak D match, TRBD2 (5 bases). The CDR3 is 15 amino acids. Trimming removed 3 bases from V and 2 bases from J, with 15 bases in between. Germline values: CDR1 SGDLS, CDR2 YYNGEE.

This sequence joins TRBV7-3 and TRBJ2-2, with TRBD2 identical over 7 bases. Per the germline V gene, CDR1 is SGHTA and CDR2 is FQGTGA. This CDR3 is 15 amino acids long. V lost 2 bases to trimming and J lost 6 bases; unmatched junction nucleotides: 6. CDR3 sequence (DNA): TGTGCCAGCAGCTTAGGCGGGAGTAGGTCCGGGGAGCTGTTTTTT. This translates into CASSLGGSRSGELFF.

The chain recombines TRBV2 with TRBJ2-1; D may be TRBD1 (6 bases). Trimming took 5 bases from V and 4 from J, leaving 15 bases between them. From germline, CDR1 is SNHLY and CDR2 FYNNEI. The CDR3 spans 15 residues. The CDR3 nucleotides read TGTGCCAGCAGTCCACAGGGTCTTTCTTACAATGAGCAGTTCTTC. As protein: CASSPQGLSYNEQFF.

The chain carries TRBV5-4 and TRBJ2-3; 12 bases align to TRBD2. There are 18 residues in the CDR3. Germline CDR1 and CDR2: SGHNT and YYREEE (reference sequence). After removal of 5 bases from V and 0 bases from J, the junction contained 10 bases not matched to a gene. In nucleotides, the CDR3 is TGTGCCAGCAGACCGGGACTAGCGGGTTCCCGGAGCACAGATACGCAGTATTTT. Protein: CASRPGLAGSRSTDTQYF. The variable domain in full, with the rest retrieved from reference TRBV5-4 and TRBJ2-3, is ETGVTQSPTHLIKTRGQQVTLRCSSQSGHNTVSWYQQALGQGPQFIFQYYREEENGRGNFPPRFSGLQFPNYSSELNVNALELDDSALYLCASRPGLAGSRSTDTQYFGPGTRLTVL.

This chain joins TRBV5-6 and TRBJ2-4; possible D gene TRBD2, 5 bases. Between the trimmed V and J ends, which lost 4 bases and 0 bases, there was a span of 11 bases. The CDR3 length is 15 residues. Germline V gene sequence: CDR1 SGHDT, CDR2 YYEEEE. Here the CDR3 DNA reads TGTGCCAGCAGCGCGGGTGGGCTAGCCAAAAACATTCAGTACTTC. This translates into CASSAGGLAKNIQYF.

The chain carries TRBV5-6 and TRBJ2-7, with a weak D call TRBD1 (6 bases). Per germline, CDR1 SGHDT and CDR2 YYEEEE. V lost 4 bases to trimming and J lost 2 bases, with 13 bases between them. This CDR3 region has 14 residues. CDR3 loop: CASSLRDIPYEQYF. DNA for the CDR3: TGTGCCAGCAGCCTACGGGACATCCCCTACGAGCAGTACTTC.